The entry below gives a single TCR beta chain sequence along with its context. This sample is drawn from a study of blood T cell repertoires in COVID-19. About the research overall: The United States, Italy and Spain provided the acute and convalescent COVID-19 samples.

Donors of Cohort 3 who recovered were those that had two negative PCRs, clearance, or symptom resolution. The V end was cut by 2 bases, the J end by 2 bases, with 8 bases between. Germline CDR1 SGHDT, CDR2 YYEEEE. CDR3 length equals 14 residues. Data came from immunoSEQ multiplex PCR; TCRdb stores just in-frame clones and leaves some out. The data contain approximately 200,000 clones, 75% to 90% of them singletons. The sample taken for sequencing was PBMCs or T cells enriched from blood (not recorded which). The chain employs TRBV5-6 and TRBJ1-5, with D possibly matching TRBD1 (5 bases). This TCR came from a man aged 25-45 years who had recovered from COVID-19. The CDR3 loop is CASSFFRGNQPQHF. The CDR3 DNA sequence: TGTGCCAGCAGCTTTTTCAGGGGCAATCAGCCCCAGCATTTT.